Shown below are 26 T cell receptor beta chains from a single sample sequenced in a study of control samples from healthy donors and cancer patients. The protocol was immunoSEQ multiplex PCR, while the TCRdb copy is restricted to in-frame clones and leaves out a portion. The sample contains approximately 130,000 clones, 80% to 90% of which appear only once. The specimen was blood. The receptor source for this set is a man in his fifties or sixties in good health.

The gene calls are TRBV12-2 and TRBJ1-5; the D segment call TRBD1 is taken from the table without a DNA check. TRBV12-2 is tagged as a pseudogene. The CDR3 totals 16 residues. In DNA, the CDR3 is TGTGCAAGTCGCCCGAGGGACAGTTATAGCAATCAGCCCCAGCATTTT. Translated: CASRPRDSYSNQPQHF.

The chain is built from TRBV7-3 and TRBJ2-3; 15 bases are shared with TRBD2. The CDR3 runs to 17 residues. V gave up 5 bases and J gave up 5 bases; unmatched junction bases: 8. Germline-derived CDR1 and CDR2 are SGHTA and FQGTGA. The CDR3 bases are TGTGCCAGCAGCCGTGGACTAGCGGGGGGGCCGCTAGATACGCAGTATTTT. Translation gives CASSRGLAGGPLDTQYF. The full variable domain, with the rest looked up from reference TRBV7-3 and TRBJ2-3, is GAGVSQTPSNKVTEKGKYVELRCDPISGHTALYWYRQSLGQGPEFLIYFQGTGAADDSGLPNDRFFAVRPEGSVSTLKIQRTERGDSAVYLCASSRGLAGGPLDTQYFGPGTRLTVL.

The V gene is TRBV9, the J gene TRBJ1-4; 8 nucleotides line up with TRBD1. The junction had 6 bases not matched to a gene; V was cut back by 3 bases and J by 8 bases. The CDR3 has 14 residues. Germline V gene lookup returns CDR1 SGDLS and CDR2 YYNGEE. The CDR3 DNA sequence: TGTGCCAGCAGCGGAGACAGGGGAGGGGAAAAACTGTTTTTT. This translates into CASSGDRGGEKLFF.

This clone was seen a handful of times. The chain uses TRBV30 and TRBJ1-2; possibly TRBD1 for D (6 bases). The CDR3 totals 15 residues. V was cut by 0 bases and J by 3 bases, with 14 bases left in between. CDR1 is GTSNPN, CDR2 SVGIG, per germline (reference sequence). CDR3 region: CAWSVQPGAYYGYTF. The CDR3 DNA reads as TGTGCCTGGAGTGTACAGCCGGGGGCGTACTATGGCTACACCTTC.

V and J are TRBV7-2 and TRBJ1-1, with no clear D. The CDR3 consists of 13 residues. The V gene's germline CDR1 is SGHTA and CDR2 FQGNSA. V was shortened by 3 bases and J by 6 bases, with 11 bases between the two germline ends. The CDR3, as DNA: TGTGCCAGCAGCTTTACGAGGTTGGCTGAAGCTTTCTTT. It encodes CASSFTRLAEAFF.

The CDR3 sequence is CASTVSGNTIYF. CDR3 sequence (DNA): TGTGCCAGCACTGTCTCTGGAAACACCATATATTTT. The chain couples TRBV12-3 or TRBV12-4 to TRBJ1-3; D not certain. Trimming took off 7 bases at V and 0 bases at J, with 4 bases between the two ends. The CDR3 extends over 12 amino acids.

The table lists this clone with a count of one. CDR3 amino acids: CASSSQGPDTQYF. CDR3 DNA sequence: TGTGCCAGCAGCTCACAGGGCCCAGATACGCAGTATTTT. The J gene is TRBJ2-3, the V gene TRBV5-4, with TRBD1 as a possible D gene (6 bases). Germline V gene data show CDR1 as SGHNT and CDR2 as YYREEE (reference sequence). V dropped 3 bases and J dropped 4 bases, with 9 bases sitting between them. This CDR3 region has 13 residues.

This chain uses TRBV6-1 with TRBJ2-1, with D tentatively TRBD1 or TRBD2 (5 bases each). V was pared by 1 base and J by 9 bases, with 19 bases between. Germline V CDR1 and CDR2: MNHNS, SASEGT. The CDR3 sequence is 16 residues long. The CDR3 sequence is CASSEVRDGSQIEQFF. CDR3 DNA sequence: TGTGCCAGCAGTGAAGTAAGGGACGGCTCCCAGATTGAGCAGTTCTTC.

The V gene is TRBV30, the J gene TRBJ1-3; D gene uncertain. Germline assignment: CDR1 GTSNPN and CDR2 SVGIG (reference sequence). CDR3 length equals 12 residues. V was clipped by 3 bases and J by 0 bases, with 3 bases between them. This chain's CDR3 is CAWSASGNTIYF. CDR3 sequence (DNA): TGTGCCTGGAGCGCCTCTGGAAACACCATATATTTT.

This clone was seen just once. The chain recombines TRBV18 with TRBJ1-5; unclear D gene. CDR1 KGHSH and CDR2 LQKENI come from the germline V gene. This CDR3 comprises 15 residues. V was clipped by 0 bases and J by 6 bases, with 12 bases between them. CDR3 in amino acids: CASSPPLGDRQPQHF. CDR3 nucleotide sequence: TGTGCCAGCTCACCACCTCTCGGGGATCGTCAGCCCCAGCATTTT.

In DNA form, the CDR3 reads TGTGCCAGCAGCCCCGGGACGACGATCTACGAGCAGTACTTC. Translated, it gives CASSPGTTIYEQYF. This chain uses TRBV7-2 with TRBJ2-7; D assignment may be TRBD1 or TRBD2 (5 bases each). CDR3 length: 14 residues. Germline CDR1 and CDR2: SGHTA and FQGNSA. Between the trimmed V and J ends, which lost 5 bases and 3 bases, there was a span of 14 bases.

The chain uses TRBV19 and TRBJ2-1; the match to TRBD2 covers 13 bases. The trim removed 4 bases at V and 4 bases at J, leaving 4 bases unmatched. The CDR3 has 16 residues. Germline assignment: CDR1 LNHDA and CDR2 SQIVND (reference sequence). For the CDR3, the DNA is TGTGCCAGTAGTAGAGGACTAGCGGGGGAGTACAATGAGCAGTTCTTC. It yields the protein CASSRGLAGEYNEQFF. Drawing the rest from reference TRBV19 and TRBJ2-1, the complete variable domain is DGGITQSPKYLFRKEGQNVTLSCEQNLNHDAMYWYRQDPGQGLRLIYYSQIVNDFQKGDIAEGYSVSREKKESFPLTVTSAQKNPTAFYLCASSRGLAGEYNEQFFGPGTRLTVL.

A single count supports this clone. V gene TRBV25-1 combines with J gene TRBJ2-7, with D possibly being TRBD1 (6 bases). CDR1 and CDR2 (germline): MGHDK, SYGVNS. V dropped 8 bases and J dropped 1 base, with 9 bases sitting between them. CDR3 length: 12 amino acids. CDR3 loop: CASGDRSYEQYF. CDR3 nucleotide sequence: TGTGCCAGCGGAGACAGGTCCTACGAGCAGTACTTC.

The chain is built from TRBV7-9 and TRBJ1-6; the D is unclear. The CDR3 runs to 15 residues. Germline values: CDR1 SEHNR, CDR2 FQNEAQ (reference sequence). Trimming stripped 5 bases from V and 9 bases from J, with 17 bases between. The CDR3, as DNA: TGTGCCAGCAGCCCGCAAGACTTAAGGAGTTCACCCCTCCACTTT. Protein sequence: CASSPQDLRSSPLHF.

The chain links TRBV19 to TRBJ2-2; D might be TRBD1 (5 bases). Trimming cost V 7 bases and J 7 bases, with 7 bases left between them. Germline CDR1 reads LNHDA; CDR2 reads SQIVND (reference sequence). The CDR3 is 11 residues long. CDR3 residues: CASKRGGELFF. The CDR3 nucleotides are TGTGCCAGTAAAAGGGGCGGGGAGCTGTTTTTT.

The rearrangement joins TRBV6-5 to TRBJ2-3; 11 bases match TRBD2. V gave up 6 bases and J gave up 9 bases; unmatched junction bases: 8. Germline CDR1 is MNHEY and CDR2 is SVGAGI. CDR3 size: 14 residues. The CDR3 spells CASRSTSGGRTQYF. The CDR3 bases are TGTGCCAGCAGATCTACTAGCGGGGGCCGAACGCAGTATTTT.

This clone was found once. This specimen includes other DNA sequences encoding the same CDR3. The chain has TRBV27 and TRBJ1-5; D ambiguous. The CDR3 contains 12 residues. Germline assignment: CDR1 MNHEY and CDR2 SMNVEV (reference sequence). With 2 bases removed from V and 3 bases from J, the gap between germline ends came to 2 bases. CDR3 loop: CASSLLNQPQHF. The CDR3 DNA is TGTGCCAGCAGTTTACTCAATCAGCCCCAGCATTTT.

The CDR3 bases are TGTGCCAGTAGTATTTCCAATGGCTACACCTTC. This sequence encodes CASSISNGYTF. The chain uses TRBV19 and TRBJ1-2, with D unresolved. Germline V gene lookup returns CDR1 LNHDA and CDR2 SQIVND (reference sequence). This CDR3 region has 11 residues. V gave up 3 bases and J gave up 6 bases, with 5 bases separating them.

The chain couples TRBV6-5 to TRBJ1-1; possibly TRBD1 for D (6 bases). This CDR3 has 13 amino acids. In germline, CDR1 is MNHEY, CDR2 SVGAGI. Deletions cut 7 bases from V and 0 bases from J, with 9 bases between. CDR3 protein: CASMRQVNTEAFF. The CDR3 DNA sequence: TGTGCCAGCATGCGACAGGTGAACACTGAAGCTTTCTTT.

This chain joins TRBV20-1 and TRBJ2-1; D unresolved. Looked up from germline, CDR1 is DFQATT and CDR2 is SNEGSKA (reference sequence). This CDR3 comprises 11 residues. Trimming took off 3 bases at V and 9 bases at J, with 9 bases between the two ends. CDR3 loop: CSARSSGEQFF. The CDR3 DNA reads TGCAGTGCTAGGAGCTCAGGTGAGCAGTTCTTC.

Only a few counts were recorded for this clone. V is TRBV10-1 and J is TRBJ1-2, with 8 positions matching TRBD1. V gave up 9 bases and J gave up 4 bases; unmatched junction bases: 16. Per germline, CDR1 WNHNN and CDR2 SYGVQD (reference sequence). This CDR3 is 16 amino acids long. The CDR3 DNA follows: TGCGCCAGAAATCGGGGCAGGGACAGGACTCCCTATGGCTACACCTTC. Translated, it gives CARNRGRDRTPYGYTF.

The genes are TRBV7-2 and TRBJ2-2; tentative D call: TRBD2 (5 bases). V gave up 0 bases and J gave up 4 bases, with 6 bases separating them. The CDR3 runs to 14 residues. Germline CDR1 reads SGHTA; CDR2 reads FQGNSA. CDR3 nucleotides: TGTGCCAGCAGCTTAGCTAGCGTCACCGGGGAGCTGTTTTTT. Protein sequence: CASSLASVTGELFF. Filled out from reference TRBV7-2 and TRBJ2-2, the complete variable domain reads GAGVSQSPSNKVTEKGKDVELRCDPISGHTALYWYRQSLGQGLEFLIYFQGNSAPDKSGLPSDRFSAERTGGSVSTLTIQRTQQEDSAVYLCASSLASVTGELFFGEGSRLTVL.

Here the CDR3 DNA reads TGCGCCAGCAGCTCAAACGGGGTCGGGGAGCTGTTTTTT. This gives the protein CASSSNGVGELFF. The gene calls are TRBV5-1 and TRBJ2-2; D might be TRBD2 (5 bases). The CDR3 covers 13 residues. Between the trimmed V and J ends, which lost 3 bases and 7 bases, there was a span of 10 bases. CDR1 SGHRS and CDR2 YFSETQ come from the germline V gene.

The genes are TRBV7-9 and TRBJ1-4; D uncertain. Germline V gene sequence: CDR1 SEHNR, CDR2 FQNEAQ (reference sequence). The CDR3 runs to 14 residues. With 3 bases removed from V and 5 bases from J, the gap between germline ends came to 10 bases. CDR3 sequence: CASSFLSTNEKLFF. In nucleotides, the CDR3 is TGTGCCAGCAGCTTCCTTAGTACCAATGAAAAACTGTTTTTT.

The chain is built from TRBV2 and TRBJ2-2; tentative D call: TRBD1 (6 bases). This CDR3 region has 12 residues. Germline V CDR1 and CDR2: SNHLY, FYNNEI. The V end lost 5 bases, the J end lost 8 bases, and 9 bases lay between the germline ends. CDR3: CASSQGSGELFF. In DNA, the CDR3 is TGTGCCAGCAGTCAGGGGTCGGGGGAGCTGTTTTTT.

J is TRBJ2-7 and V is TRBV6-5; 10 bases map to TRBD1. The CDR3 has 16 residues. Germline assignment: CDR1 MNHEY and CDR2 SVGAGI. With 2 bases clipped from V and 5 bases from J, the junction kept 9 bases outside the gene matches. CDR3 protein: CASSYATGQGYHEQYF. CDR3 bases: TGTGCCAGCAGTTACGCCACGGGACAGGGGTACCACGAGCAGTACTTC.